The 27 T cell receptor beta chains in this list originate from one sample, sequenced in a study of CXCR3-negative and CXCR3-positive naive CD8 T cells. TRB cDNA was prepared as libraries by UMI-labeled 5' RACE. TCRdb re-analyzed the 5' RACE reads; it lists each CDR3 protein once, without DNA. This sample contains 6,500 to 8,500 distinct CDR3 sequences. The source material was naive CXCR3- CD8+ T cells from blood. Subset here: CD45RO-CCR7+CD27+CD95- naive CD8+ T cells lacking CXCR3 (TNR3-). These receptors originate from a human donor in good health. Some clones in this sample may be carry-over from other donors' samples.

This clonotype is called medium-sized based on its frequency. The chain links TRBV29-1 to TRBJ2-3; TCRdb's D gene call, TRBD2, goes unchecked for lack of DNA. The CDR3 is 16 amino acids. Germline V gene sequence: CDR1 SQVTM, CDR2 ANQGSEA. The CDR3 here is CSVEGSGTSLWDTQYF.

This clonotype is medium-sized (0.01 to 0.1%) by frequency. The gene calls are TRBV29-1 and TRBJ2-5. The CDR3 extends over 16 amino acids. Per the germline V gene, CDR1 is SQVTM and CDR2 is ANQGSEA. The CDR3 is CSVVGQWKTFQETQYF.

This clonotype is deemed medium-sized (0.01 to 0.1%) by its frequency. This chain links TRBV29-1 with TRBJ2-3; the D gene TCRdb calls, TRBD1, cannot be checked with no DNA. The CDR3 loop spans 15 amino acids. The germline V gene has CDR1 SQVTM and CDR2 ANQGSEA. This CDR3 reads CSVEGGGAGTDTQYF.

J is TRBJ1-1 and V is TRBV2. This CDR3 has 16 residues. Germline V gives CDR1 SNHLY, CDR2 FYNNEI. The CDR3 protein is CASRELTGLQGAEAFF.

Its frequency marks this clonotype as medium-sized (0.01 to 0.1%). The chain uses TRBV4-3 and TRBJ1-2. Germline assignment: CDR1 LGHNA and CDR2 YSLEER. CDR3 length equals 14 residues. This CDR3 reads CASSQDGWDYGYTF.

The V and J genes are TRBV7-9 and TRBJ2-6. The CDR3 consists of 16 residues. Germline CDR1 reads SEHNR; CDR2 reads FQNEAQ (reference sequence). CDR3 amino acids: CASSLVGGSGANVLTF.

The chain links TRBV29-1 to TRBJ2-2; the D gene TCRdb calls, TRBD2, cannot be checked with no DNA. The CDR3 loop spans 13 amino acids. CDR1 and CDR2 from the germline V gene are SQVTM and ANQGSEA. The CDR3 protein is CSAVRPRTGELFF.

This clonotype is called medium-sized based on its frequency. V usage is TRBV12-3 or TRBV12-4 and J usage is TRBJ1-3. The CDR3 runs 15 residues. The CDR3 sequence: CASSISGVAGNTIYF.

This clonotype shows up as medium-sized by frequency. The rearrangement links TRBV5-1 to TRBJ1-2. Per the germline V gene, CDR1 is SGHRS and CDR2 is YFSETQ. This CDR3 comprises 15 residues. CDR3 sequence: CASSSDPQTLYGYTF.

This clonotype is classed as medium-sized (0.01 to 0.1%) by frequency. The gene calls are TRBV20-1 and TRBJ2-3; TCRdb reports TRBD2, a call that lacks DNA to check it against. Per the germline V gene, CDR1 is DFQATT and CDR2 is SNEGSKA (reference sequence). The CDR3 runs to 17 residues. CDR3 residues: CSGVRVDVTSVTDTQYF.

This clonotype is deemed medium-sized by its frequency. V is TRBV12-3 or TRBV12-4 and J is TRBJ1-5. CDR3 size: 12 residues. The CDR3 loop reads CASSLDNQPQHF.

This clonotype shows up as medium-sized by frequency. The V gene is TRBV12-3 or TRBV12-4, the J gene TRBJ2-1. This CDR3 comprises 14 residues. CDR3 in amino acids: CASSPGSSYNEQFF.

The chain employs TRBV27 and TRBJ2-3. Germline assignment: CDR1 MNHEY and CDR2 SMNVEV (reference sequence). The CDR3 sequence is 14 residues long. CDR3 protein: CASSLGNGADTQYF.

The V and J genes are TRBV29-1 and TRBJ2-1; the TCRdb call, TRBD2, lacks DNA for checking. Germline V gene sequence: CDR1 SQVTM, CDR2 ANQGSEA. The CDR3 is made up of 13 amino acids. This CDR3 is CSVSLPTYNEQFF.

By frequency, this clonotype is medium-sized. The chain links TRBV12-3 or TRBV12-4 to TRBJ1-1; TCRdb's D call, TRBD1, is unchecked because there is no DNA. The CDR3 loop spans 15 amino acids. This CDR3 is CASSLVDREDTEAFF.

The chain joins TRBV19 to TRBJ2-2; TCRdb's D call of TRBD2 is untestable without DNA. Germline values: CDR1 LNHDA, CDR2 SQIVND (reference sequence). The CDR3 runs 16 residues. CDR3 sequence reads: CASSLGLAFNTGELFF.

This clonotype registers medium-sized by frequency. Here the CDR3 reads CASSQRLAGVSYNEQFF. The chain carries TRBV3-1 and TRBJ2-1; TCRdb gives TRBD2 as the D gene, but with no DNA this cannot be confirmed. From germline, CDR1 is LGHDT and CDR2 YNNKEL (reference sequence). The CDR3 is made up of 17 amino acids.

The genes are TRBV21-1 and TRBJ2-3; the D call from TCRdb, TRBD1, cannot be confirmed without DNA. TRBV21-1 corresponds to a pseudogene. The CDR3 extends over 14 amino acids. CDR3 amino acids: CASDRYLGTDTQYF.

The gene calls are TRBV4-2 and TRBJ2-1. The CDR3 consists of 12 residues. From germline, CDR1 is LGHNA and CDR2 YNFKEQ. CDR3 amino acids: CASSGSSNEQFF.

Judged by frequency, this clonotype is medium-sized. The gene calls are TRBV5-5 and TRBJ2-5; the D call from TCRdb, TRBD2, cannot be confirmed without DNA. Looked up from germline, CDR1 is SGHKS and CDR2 is YYEKEE (reference sequence). The CDR3 has 15 amino acids. CDR3 amino acids: CASSAYREGRETQYF.

The rearrangement uses TRBV5-4 and TRBJ2-3; TCRdb picks TRBD2, but there is no DNA to check that call. Germline CDR1 reads SGHNT; CDR2 reads YYREEE (reference sequence). The CDR3 totals 15 residues. CDR3 loop: CASSLWREGTDTQYF.

Judged by frequency, this clonotype is medium-sized. The chain employs TRBV7-9 and TRBJ2-4; TCRdb indicates TRBD1, and absent DNA this call remains unverified. This CDR3 has 12 amino acids. Germline V lookup: CDR1 SEHNR, CDR2 FQNEAQ (reference sequence). The CDR3 spells CASSLGSKGAYF.

This clonotype ranks as medium-sized in terms of frequency. J is TRBJ2-7 and V is TRBV28; without DNA, the TCRdb call of TRBD2 cannot be checked. The CDR3 sequence is 16 residues long. Germline V lookup: CDR1 MDHEN, CDR2 SYDVKM. The CDR3 sequence: CASSSGLAGAIYEQYF. The full variable domain, its missing parts supplied by reference TRBV28 and TRBJ2-7, is DVKVTQSSRYLVKRTGEKVFLECVQDMDHENMFWYRQDPGLGLRLIYFSYDVKMKEKGDIPEGYSVSREKKERFSLILESASTNQTSMYLCASSSGLAGAIYEQYFGPGTRLTVT.

Here the CDR3 reads CASSQQGSLQEQFF. This sequence joins TRBV4-1 and TRBJ2-1; as DNA is missing, the TRBD1 call by TCRdb cannot be tested. Germline CDR1 is MGHRA and CDR2 is YSYEKL. This CDR3 has 14 residues.

The chain carries TRBV5-1 and TRBJ1-1. The CDR3 is 13 residues long. CDR1 and CDR2 from the germline V gene are SGHRS and YFSETQ. CDR3 sequence reads: CASFGGGNTEAFF. Full variable domain (missing parts from reference TRBV5-1 and TRBJ1-1): KAGVTQTPRYLIKTRGQQVTLSCSPISGHRSVSWYQQTPGQGLQFLFEYFSETQRNKGNFPGRFSGRQFSNSRSEMNVSTLELGDSALYLCASFGGGNTEAFFGQGTRLTVV.

The rearrangement joins TRBV15 to TRBJ1-2. CDR3 length: 13 residues. CDR1 is LNHNV and CDR2 is YYDKDF in the germline V gene (reference sequence). The CDR3 here is CATSRHDGYGYTF.

V and J are TRBV5-6 and TRBJ1-2. This CDR3 is 15 amino acids long. Per germline, CDR1 SGHDT and CDR2 YYEEEE. The CDR3 spells CASSMSTGLPYGYTF.